The 13 T cell receptor beta chains reported below all come from one sample, sequenced in a study of cytomegalovirus exposure and HLA in healthy donors. 60 Vbeta and 13 Jbeta primers were used in PCR. TCRdb's table, derived via immunoSEQ multiplex PCR, lists solely in-frame clones and lacks some. The sample carries 95,000 to 150,000 clones, approximately 72% recorded once. The sample was PBMCs. These receptors all stem from a man aged 55 to 70 in good health and CMV-seropositive.

The chain employs TRBV7-9 and TRBJ1-1; 9 bases are a match to TRBD1. After removal of 4 bases from V and 1 base from J, the junction contained 10 bases not matched to a gene. This CDR3 is built from 17 residues. Germline V gene data show CDR1 as SEHNR and CDR2 as FQNEAQ (reference sequence). DNA of the CDR3: TGTGCCAGCAGCTACTTATGGACAGGGGCCTCGAACACTGAAGCTTTCTTT. This translates into CASSYLWTGASNTEAFF.

The chain carries TRBV7-9 and TRBJ1-3, with 7 bases that match TRBD1. The germline CDR1 and CDR2 sequences are SEHNR and FQNEAQ (reference sequence). This CDR3 has 18 amino acids. Trimming cost V 2 bases and J 5 bases; bases outside gene matches: 15. The CDR3 DNA reads as TGTGCCAGCAGCTTACTGGTAGGGGGCATTACGGAGAGAAACACCATATATTTT. Translated, it gives CASSLLVGGITERNTIYF.

The count of this clone is one. The V call is TRBV18, the J call TRBJ2-1, with TRBD1 identical over 7 bases. The CDR3 is 14 residues long. V gave up 4 bases and J gave up 7 bases; unmatched junction bases: 7. CDR1 and CDR2 from the germline V gene are KGHSH and LQKENI. For the CDR3, the DNA is TGTGCCAGCTCACTGCAGACAGGGTCGAATGAGCAGTTCTTC. The encoded protein is CASSLQTGSNEQFF.

The chain is built from TRBV19 and TRBJ2-5, with 7 positions matching TRBD1. The CDR3 is 13 residues long. Looked up from germline, CDR1 is LNHDA and CDR2 is SQIVND (reference sequence). Trimming cost V 5 bases and J 2 bases; bases outside gene matches: 2. This CDR3 reads CASSRDRQETQYF. CDR3 DNA: TGTGCCAGTAGTCGGGACAGACAAGAGACCCAGTACTTC.

For the CDR3, the DNA is TGCGCCAGCAGCTTGGTTAGTGACACCTACGAGCAGTACTTC. Protein product: CASSLVSDTYEQYF. This chain connects TRBV5-1 to TRBJ2-7; no clear D. The V and J ends lost 0 bases and 2 bases respectively, with 9 bases between them. The CDR3 covers 14 residues. CDR1 and CDR2 from the germline V gene are SGHRS and YFSETQ.

This chain connects TRBV6-1 to TRBJ2-7, with D possibly TRBD2 on 5 matching bases. Per the germline V gene, CDR1 is MNHNS and CDR2 is SASEGT. This CDR3 spans 11 amino acids. Trimming took off 8 bases at V and 4 bases at J, with 9 bases between the two ends. CDR3 sequence: CASGRGYEQYF. The DNA of the CDR3 is TGTGCCAGCGGACGAGGGTACGAGCAGTACTTC.

The chain combines TRBV5-6 with TRBJ1-2; TRBD1 agrees at 12 bases. The CDR3 totals 16 residues. Germline V lookup: CDR1 SGHDT, CDR2 YYEEEE. The junction had 11 bases not matched to a gene; V was cut back by 4 bases and J by 7 bases. CDR3 sequence reads: CASSHLGQGARSGYTF. The CDR3 coding sequence is TGTGCCAGCAGCCACCTGGGACAGGGGGCCCGCTCTGGCTACACCTTC.

This clone was detected only a few times. This chain links TRBV18 with TRBJ1-5; D is ambiguous. The CDR3 spans 14 residues. In germline, CDR1 is KGHSH, CDR2 LQKENI. V lost 3 bases, J lost 0 bases, and 6 bases lay in between. CDR3 amino acids: CASSPTPSNQPQHF. The CDR3 nucleotides are TGTGCCAGCTCACCGACACCTAGCAATCAGCCCCAGCATTTT.

CDR3 loop: CASSEDRGYEQYF. The CDR3 nucleotides read TGCGCCAGCAGTGAGGACAGGGGCTACGAGCAGTACTTC. V and J are TRBV10-1 and TRBJ2-7; TRBD1 matches at 8 bases. The germline V gene encodes CDR1 WNHNN and CDR2 SYGVQD (reference sequence). The CDR3 length is 13 residues. The V and J ends lost 2 bases and 3 bases, in that order; junction bases with no gene match: 0.

The V and J genes are TRBV7-9 and TRBJ2-5; 9 bases map to TRBD2. The V gene's germline CDR1 is SEHNR and CDR2 FQNEAQ (reference sequence). The V gene end was trimmed by 3 bases and the J gene end by 1 base; junction bases not matched to a gene: 6. The CDR3 sequence is 16 residues long. CDR3: CASSFSTAGGQETQYF. CDR3 nucleotide sequence: TGTGCCAGCAGCTTTTCCACAGCGGGGGGCCAAGAGACCCAGTACTTC.

The V and J genes are TRBV9 and TRBJ1-2, with D unclear. The CDR3 loop spans 14 amino acids. Trimming pared 7 bases from V and 3 bases from J, leaving 16 bases between. Per germline, CDR1 SGDLS and CDR2 YYNGEE. The chain's CDR3 is CASARSGGYYGYTF. The CDR3 DNA follows: TGTGCCAGCGCACGATCGGGAGGCTACTATGGCTACACCTTC.

J is TRBJ1-4 and V is TRBV5-1; a possible D gene is TRBD1 (5 bases). Looked up from germline, CDR1 is SGHRS and CDR2 is YFSETQ. The V gene lost 2 bases and the J gene lost 0 bases, with 14 bases spanning the gap. The CDR3 length is 17 residues. This chain's CDR3 is CASSLQAGLATNEKLFF. CDR3 DNA: TGCGCCAGCAGCTTACAAGCAGGGTTAGCAACTAATGAAAAACTGTTTTTT.

Written as DNA, the CDR3 is TGTGCCAGCAGCGTAGTCAGCAATGAGCAGTTCTTC. This gives the protein CASSVVSNEQFF. The rearrangement joins TRBV9 to TRBJ2-1; D not resolved. This CDR3 contains 12 residues. V was shortened by 0 bases and J by 6 bases, with 4 bases between the two germline ends. Per the germline V gene, CDR1 is SGDLS and CDR2 is YYNGEE. Combining the CDR3 with reference TRBV9 and TRBJ2-1 gives the whole variable domain DSGVTQTPKHLITATGQRVTLRCSPRSGDLSVYWYQQSLDQGLQFLIQYYNGEERAKGNILERFSAQQFPDLHSELNLSSLELGDSALYFCASSVVSNEQFFGPGTRLTVL.